Listed here is a single TCR beta chain. Its cognate antigen is unknown. The record originates from a study of vaccination effects on CD4 cells after COVID-19. Ahead of sequencing, the ViraFEST assay grew antigen-specific CD4+ T cells using viral peptide pools. Culture lasted about ten days before CD4+ T cell isolation. It was two doses of either the BNT162b2 or mRNA-1273 vaccine that participants received. The method was immunoSEQ multiplex PCR; TCRdb's version includes in-frame clones alone and lacks a portion of them. This sample has approximately 29,000 clones, with over 70% found just once. In germline, CDR1 is SGHRS, CDR2 YFSETQ. This CDR3 contains 18 residues. V lost 0 bases to trimming and J lost 0 bases; unmatched junction nucleotides: 7.

The material was CD4+ T cells from PBMCs cultured with HCoV-NL63 spike peptides, obtained after COVID-19 vaccination. The chain recombines TRBV5-1 with TRBJ2-7, with 12 bases fitting TRBD2. This TCR was sampled from a human donor who received a COVID-19 vaccine. This chain's CDR3 is CASSLVASGRDISYEQYF. CDR3 coding DNA: TGCGCCAGCAGCTTGGTCGCTAGCGGGAGGGATATCTCCTACGAGCAGTACTTC.